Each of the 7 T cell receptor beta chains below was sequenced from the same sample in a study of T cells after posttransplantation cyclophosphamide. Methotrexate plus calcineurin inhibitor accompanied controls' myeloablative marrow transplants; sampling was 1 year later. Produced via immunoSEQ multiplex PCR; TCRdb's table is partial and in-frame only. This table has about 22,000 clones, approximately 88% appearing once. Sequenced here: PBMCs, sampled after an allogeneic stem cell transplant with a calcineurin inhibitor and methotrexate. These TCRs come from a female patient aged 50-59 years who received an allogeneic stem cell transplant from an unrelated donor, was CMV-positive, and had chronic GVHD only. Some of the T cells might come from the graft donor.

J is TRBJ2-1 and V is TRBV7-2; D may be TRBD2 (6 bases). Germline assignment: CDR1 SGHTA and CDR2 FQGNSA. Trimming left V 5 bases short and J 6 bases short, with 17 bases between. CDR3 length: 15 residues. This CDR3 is CASSHSLARGNEQFF. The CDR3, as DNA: TGTGCCAGCAGCCATTCCCTAGCGAGAGGCAATGAGCAGTTCTTC.

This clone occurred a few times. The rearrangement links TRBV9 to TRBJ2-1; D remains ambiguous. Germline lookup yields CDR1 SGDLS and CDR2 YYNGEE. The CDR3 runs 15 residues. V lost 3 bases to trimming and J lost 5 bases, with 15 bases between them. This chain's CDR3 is CASSALGGTHNEQFF. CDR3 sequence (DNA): TGTGCCAGCAGCGCCTTAGGCGGTACCCACAATGAGCAGTTCTTC.

As DNA, the CDR3 is TGTGCCAGCAGTTTAGGCCGGGGGTTGAAGTTCAACTATGGCTACACCTTC. The encoded protein is CASSLGRGLKFNYGYTF. This sequence joins TRBV27 and TRBJ1-2; D possibly corresponds to TRBD1 (5 bases). The CDR3 has 17 residues. Trimming cost V 2 bases and J 2 bases, with 18 bases left between them. Germline V CDR1 and CDR2: MNHEY, SMNVEV (reference sequence).

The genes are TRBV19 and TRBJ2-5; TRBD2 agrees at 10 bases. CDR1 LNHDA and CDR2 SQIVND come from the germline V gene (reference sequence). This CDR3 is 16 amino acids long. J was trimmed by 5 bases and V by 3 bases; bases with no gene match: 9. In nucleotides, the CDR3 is TGTGCCAGTAGTATGTGGCTAGCGGGAGTAGGGGAGACCCAGTACTTC. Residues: CASSMWLAGVGETQYF.

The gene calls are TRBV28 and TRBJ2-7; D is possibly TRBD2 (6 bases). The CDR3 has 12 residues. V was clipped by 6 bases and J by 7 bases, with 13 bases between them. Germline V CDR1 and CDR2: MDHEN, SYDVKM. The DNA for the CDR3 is TGTGCCAGCAGCTCGGGACTCTTTGAGCAGTACTTC. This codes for CASSSGLFEQYF.

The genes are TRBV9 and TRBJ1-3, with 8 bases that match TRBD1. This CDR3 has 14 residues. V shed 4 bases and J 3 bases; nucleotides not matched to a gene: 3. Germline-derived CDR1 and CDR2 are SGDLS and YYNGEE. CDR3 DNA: TGTGCCAGCAGCCGGACAGGGTATGGAAACACCATATATTTT. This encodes CASSRTGYGNTIYF.

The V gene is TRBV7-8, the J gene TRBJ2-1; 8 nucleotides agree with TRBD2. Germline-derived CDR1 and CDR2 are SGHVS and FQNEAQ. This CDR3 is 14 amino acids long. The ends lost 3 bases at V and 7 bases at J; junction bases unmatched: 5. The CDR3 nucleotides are TGTGCCAGCAGCTTTCTGGCGGGAGGTAATGAGCAGTTCTTC. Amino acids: CASSFLAGGNEQFF.